These T cell receptor beta chains were read from a single sample in a study of T-cell memory formation after mild COVID-19. TCRdb fed the 5' RACE reads into MiXCR, producing one record per CDR3 protein. The sample holds over 55,000 distinct CDR3 sequences; 9% to 9.5% are singletons and the top ten take around 1.2%. The sequenced sample consisted of PBMCs or a T cell subset sorted from them (not recorded which). The source of these receptors is a man between 18 and 35 years old who had mild COVID-19 (a few samples of this study predate the infection). Cell type and time point are not known. Each CDR3 is given with its conserved first and last residue. A D gene is named only where the DNA matches it firmly. Clone size appears in some rows only: once, few, many, or a class for an expanded clone.

J,D,size,V,DNA,CDR3
TRBJ2-6,-,few,TRBV5-1,TGCGCCAGCAGCTTGGACGGATCTGGGGCCAACGTCCTGACTTTC,CASSLDGSGANVLTF
TRBJ1-1,-,few,TRBV7-2,TGTGCCAGCAGCTTTTTCCAGATGAACACTGAAGCTTTCTTT,CASSFFQMNTEAFF
TRBJ2-1,TRBD2,many,TRBV10-3,TGTGCCGCGAACGGGGGGTACAATGAGCAGTTCTTC,CAANGGYNEQFF
TRBJ2-7,TRBD1,-,TRBV5-1,TGCGCCAGCAGCCCGGGACAGGAAATATCCTACGAGCAGTACTTC,CASSPGQEISYEQYF
TRBJ1-2,-,-,TRBV12-3/TRBV12-4,TGTGCCAGCAGTTTAGCTCCAGAAGATTATGGCTACACCTTC,CASSLAPEDYGYTF
TRBJ2-6,-,few,TRBV4-1,TGCGCCAGCAGCCAAGAAATGGCAGCCTCTGGGGCCAACGTCCTGACTTTC,CASSQEMAASGANVLTF
TRBJ1-6,-,-,TRBV4-1,TGCGCCAGCAGCCAACTAGACATGGGACTGAATAATTCACCCCTCCACTTT,CASSQLDMGLNNSPLHF
TRBJ2-3,-,many,TRBV6-5,TGTGCCAGCAGTTACTTGTCGGGTCGGAGTACGCAGTATTTT,CASSYLSGRSTQYF
TRBJ2-4,-,medium-sized,TRBV5-5,TGTGCCAGCAGCTTGGATGACAATGGAAGGATTCAGTACTTC,CASSLDDNGRIQYF
TRBJ2-1,-,few,TRBV6-6,TGTGCCAGCGAAGAACCTAGCTCCTACAATGAGCAGTTCTTC,CASEEPSSYNEQFF
TRBJ1-4,TRBD1,-,TRBV27,TGTGCCAGCAGTTTAAGACAGGGGCGGCAACTGTTTTTT,CASSLRQGRQLFF
TRBJ2-5,-,few,TRBV7-9,TGTGCCAGCAGCGTACAGGTGCTTCAAGAGACCCAGTACTTC,CASSVQVLQETQYF
TRBJ1-2,TRBD1,few,TRBV7-2,TGTGCCAGCAGCTTAGAAGGGACAGCGATCTATGGCTACACCTTC,CASSLEGTAIYGYTF
TRBJ1-2,-,few,TRBV12-3/TRBV12-4,TGTGCCAGCAGTTTTTTGGGGGCTGAGGGCTACACCTTC,CASSFLGAEGYTF
TRBJ1-3,-,many,TRBV7-2,TGTGCCAGCAGGCTCGAGGGCGACACCATATATTTT,CASRLEGDTIYF
TRBJ2-3,-,-,TRBV20-1,TGCAGTGCTAGAACTCTAGGATTAGAAGATACGCAGTATTTT,CSARTLGLEDTQYF
TRBJ2-7,-,many,TRBV29-1,TGCAGCGCCCTCCCTTGGGCGGGCGAGCAGTACTTC,CSALPWAGEQYF
TRBJ1-1,-,-,TRBV18,TGTGCCAGCTCACCACAGGGTAAAAACACTGAAGCTTTCTTT,CASSPQGKNTEAFF
TRBJ2-3,-,many,TRBV7-2,TGTGCCAGCAGCTTAGCGCAGGGGACCCCTAGCACAGATACGCAGTATTTT,CASSLAQGTPSTDTQYF
TRBJ2-3,-,-,TRBV7-3,TGTGCCAGCAGCTGGGTGGCAGGAGGTACAGATACGCAGTATTTT,CASSWVAGGTDTQYF
TRBJ1-5,-,-,TRBV6-5,TGTGCCAGCAGTTACTCCTTCAGCAATCAGCCCCAGCATTTT,CASSYSFSNQPQHF
TRBJ2-2,-,many,TRBV5-5,TGTGCCAGCAGCACAACCGGGACATCTGCGAACACCGGGGAGCTGTTTTTT,CASSTTGTSANTGELFF
TRBJ2-1,TRBD1,few,TRBV18,TGTGCCAGCTCAGCAGGACAGGGGGTGAATGAGCAGTTCTTC,CASSAGQGVNEQFF
TRBJ2-4,-,few,TRBV20-1,TGCAGTGCTAGTGGTATAGCCAAAAACATTCAGTACTTC,CSASGIAKNIQYF
TRBJ2-7,-,many,TRBV5-6,TGTGCCAGCAGCTCCTACCGCGGGACTTACGAGCAGTACTTC,CASSSYRGTYEQYF
TRBJ2-3,-,-,TRBV4-3,TGCGCCAGCAGCCAAGACATGTATCTTCCAGATACGCAGTATTTT,CASSQDMYLPDTQYF
TRBJ1-6,TRBD1,-,TRBV27,TGTGCCAGCGCGGACAGGAATTCACCCCTCCACTTT,CASADRNSPLHF
TRBJ1-2,-,-,TRBV5-1,TGCGCCAGCAGCCGGGGAGACCGCGACAGAGCCGGTGGCTACACCTTC,CASSRGDRDRAGGYTF
TRBJ2-5,-,medium-sized,TRBV29-1,TGCAGCGTTGGGAGGAGCCAAGAGACCCAGTACTTC,CSVGRSQETQYF
TRBJ2-7,-,few,TRBV5-6,TGTGCCAGCAGCGTTGGGGACGGACCCTACGAGCAGTACTTC,CASSVGDGPYEQYF
TRBJ2-1,-,-,TRBV20-1,TGCAGTGGAACCTTCGGCGTGGTGGGTGAGCAGTTCTTC,CSGTFGVVGEQFF
TRBJ1-4,-,-,TRBV7-2,TGTGCCAGCAGCGAGGGGAGAGTGGAAAAACTGTTTTTT,CASSEGRVEKLFF
TRBJ2-5,-,-,TRBV7-2,TGTGCCAGCAGCTTAATCCTCCAAGAGACCCAGTACTTC,CASSLILQETQYF
TRBJ2-5,-,-,TRBV4-3,TGCGCCAGCAGCCAACGGGGGGAGACCCAGTACTTC,CASSQRGETQYF
TRBJ1-1,-,few,TRBV30,TGTGCCTGGTTGGGACCGACGAACACTGAAGCTTTCTTT,CAWLGPTNTEAFF
TRBJ1-2,-,-,TRBV4-1,TGCGCCAGCAGCCAAGATCTGAGAGGAGATAACTATGGCTACACCTTC,CASSQDLRGDNYGYTF
TRBJ2-7,TRBD1,few,TRBV3-1,TGTGCCAGCAGCCAAGATATAGGGACAGGAGAGTACGAGCAGTACTTC,CASSQDIGTGEYEQYF
TRBJ2-5,-,-,TRBV5-1,TGCGCCAGCAGCCACACACTGGACACGATTGTCTTC,CASSHTLDTIVF